This is a list of T cell receptor beta chains from one sample in a study of blood T cell repertoires in COVID-19. The method was immunoSEQ multiplex PCR; TCRdb's version includes in-frame clones alone and lacks a portion of them. The sample includes about 170,000 clones, 65% to 85% of them seen just once. The sequenced sample consisted of peripheral blood. These receptor sequences come from a man aged 65-85 years with active or convalescent COVID-19. Both conserved end residues are part of each CDR3. D genes are given only for firm matches. Rows may omit the clone size; those that give it use once, few, many or a size class.

D,size,V,J,CDR3,DNA
TRBD1,.,TRBV15,TRBJ2-5,CATCYGTGEKGQETQYF,TGTGCCACCTGTTACGGGACAGGGGAGAAGGGGCAAGAGACCCAGTACTTC
.,once,TRBV30,TRBJ2-7,CAWSVFGGAAYEQYF,TGTGCCTGGAGTGTTTTCGGGGGAGCCGCCTACGAGCAGTACTTC
TRBD2,.,TRBV3-1/TRBV3-2,TRBJ2-5,CASSSRLAGSSETQYF,TGTGCCAGCAGCTCCCGACTAGCGGGGTCCTCAGAGACCCAGTACTTC
TRBD1,.,TRBV12-5,TRBJ1-2,CASGLGDRDTYGYTF,TGTGCTAGTGGTTTGGGAGACAGGGATACGTATGGCTACACCTTC
.,.,TRBV3-1/TRBV3-2,TRBJ1-1,CASSQEGGYTEAFF,TGTGCCAGCAGCCAAGAGGGCGGGTACACTGAAGCTTTCTTT
.,.,TRBV6-5,TRBJ2-1,CASKELISNNEQFF,TGTGCCAGCAAGGAGCTAATCAGTAACAATGAGCAGTTCTTC
TRBD1,.,TRBV12-3/TRBV12-4,TRBJ1-2,CASSPRQGNGYTF,TGTGCCAGCAGTCCCCGACAGGGAAATGGCTACACCTTC
TRBD1,.,TRBV6-2/TRBV6-3,TRBJ2-1,CASSYSGTGLYNEQFF,TGTGCCAGCAGTTACTCAGGGACAGGGCTCTACAATGAGCAGTTCTTC
.,few,TRBV3-1/TRBV3-2,TRBJ1-2,CASSQDPGRGGYTF,TGTGCCAGCAGCCAAGACCCGGGGAGGGGTGGCTACACCTTC
.,few,TRBV5-1,TRBJ2-2,CASSLAGSSVTGELFF,TGCGCCAGCAGCTTGGCCGGCAGCAGCGTCACCGGGGAGCTGTTTTTT